The 29 T cell receptor beta chains in this list originate from one sample, sequenced in a study of blood T cell repertoires in COVID-19. TCRdb keeps only in-frame clones here, not all; method: immunoSEQ multiplex PCR. Of 100,000 to 150,000 clones in the sample, approximately 88% are singletons; the top ten hold approximately 8.1%. The sample comprised peripheral blood. The receptors were gathered from a man aged 50 to 59 with acute or convalescent COVID-19.

Concerning this clone itself: Relative to the germline gene, one junction end is altered; a read error may explain this. This rearrangement joins TRBV3-1 (or the pseudogene TRBV3-2) to TRBJ1-2; TRBD1 might be the D (5 bases). This CDR3 has 11 residues. Germline CDR1 LGHDT, CDR2 YNNKEL (reference sequence). CDR3 in DNA: TGTGCCAGCAGCCACCAGGGTCTGTCTGCCTTC. It translates to CASSHQGLSAF.

The V call is TRBV27, the J call TRBJ2-2, with 8 bases lining up with TRBD1. V gave up 5 bases and J gave up 4 bases; unmatched junction bases: 9. The CDR3 runs to 16 residues. CDR1 and CDR2 from the germline V gene are MNHEY and SMNVEV (reference sequence). The CDR3 sequence: CASSIGQGPTTGELFF. Here the CDR3 DNA reads TGTGCCAGCAGTATAGGACAGGGTCCGACCACCGGGGAGCTGTTTTTT.

The rearrangement links TRBV2 to TRBJ2-1; the match to TRBD2 covers 16 bases. The V segment lost 2 bases and the J segment 13 bases; nucleotides outside the gene matches: 5. CDR1 and CDR2 (germline): SNHLY, FYNNEI. There are 15 residues in the CDR3. The CDR3 is CASSEPGLAGGAQFF. The CDR3 nucleotides read TGTGCCAGCAGTGAACCGGGACTAGCGGGAGGGGCCCAGTTCTTC.

V usage is TRBV6-2 or TRBV6-3 and J usage is TRBJ1-5; tentatively, D is TRBD1 (6 bases). This CDR3 contains 13 residues. Germline assignment: CDR1 MNHEY and CDR2 SVGEGT. The V gene lost 5 bases and the J gene lost 10 bases, with 15 bases spanning the gap. As DNA, the CDR3 is TGTGCCAGCAGTATCACAGGGTCTGGCCCCCAGCATTTT. Amino acids: CASSITGSGPQHF.

The gene calls are TRBV27 and TRBJ1-1; TRBD1 is a possible D gene (5 bases). This CDR3 spans 14 amino acids. Trimming took 6 bases from V and 1 from J, leaving 12 bases between them. Germline V gives CDR1 MNHEY, CDR2 SMNVEV (reference sequence). This chain's CDR3 is CASSWRGWNTEAFF. CDR3 nucleotides: TGTGCCAGCAGCTGGCGGGGGTGGAACACTGAAGCTTTCTTT.

V is TRBV19 and J is TRBJ1-3; 9 positions agree with TRBD1. CDR1 is LNHDA, CDR2 SQIVND, per germline (reference sequence). V shed 5 bases, J shed 0 bases, and the junction held 11 bases outside the gene matches. This CDR3 is 18 amino acids long. CDR3 nucleotides: TGTGCCAGTAGTCGGCAAGACGGGACAGGGAGCTCTGGAAACACCATATATTTT. Encoded protein: CASSRQDGTGSSGNTIYF.

V is TRBV5-4 and J is TRBJ2-7, with a weak D call TRBD2 (6 bases). Germline V CDR1 and CDR2: SGHNT, YYREEE (reference sequence). The germline V and J ends were trimmed by 4 bases and 2 bases, with 16 bases remaining between them. This CDR3 is 15 amino acids long. In DNA, the CDR3 is TGTGCCAGCAGCCCTCTAGGAGGGACGACCTACGAGCAGTACTTC. Protein: CASSPLGGTTYEQYF. The whole variable domain, filled in from reference TRBV5-4 and TRBJ2-7, reads ETGVTQSPTHLIKTRGQQVTLRCSSQSGHNTVSWYQQALGQGPQFIFQYYREEENGRGNFPPRFSGLQFPNYSSELNVNALELDDSALYLCASSPLGGTTYEQYFGPGTRLTVT.

V gene TRBV5-4 combines with J gene TRBJ2-3, with TRBD2 identical over 9 bases. CDR1 is SGHNT and CDR2 is YYREEE in the germline V gene (reference sequence). CDR3 length: 15 residues. J gave up 4 bases and V 2 bases, and 5 bases lay outside the gene matches. CDR3 in DNA: TGTGCCAGCAGCTTTGGGGGACTAGCCCCAGATACGCAGTATTTT. Translated, it gives CASSFGGLAPDTQYF.

The chain carries TRBV7-9 and TRBJ2-7; D not certain. Germline values: CDR1 SEHNR, CDR2 FQNEAQ (reference sequence). CDR3 length: 11 amino acids. V dropped 5 bases and J dropped 3 bases, with 5 bases sitting between them. The CDR3 loop reads CASSTYYEQYF. The CDR3 DNA sequence: TGTGCCAGCAGCACTTACTACGAGCAGTACTTC.

This sequence joins TRBV9 and TRBJ2-7; possibly TRBD1 for D (5 bases). Trimming took off 0 bases at V and 3 bases at J, with 13 bases between the two ends. Germline V lookup: CDR1 SGDLS, CDR2 YYNGEE. The CDR3 sequence is 15 residues long. Here the CDR3 DNA reads TGTGCCAGCAGCGTAGACCTACAGGCCGGCTACGAGCAGTACTTC. Translating it yields CASSVDLQAGYEQYF.

The chain combines TRBV5-4 with TRBJ1-2, with 10 bases fitting TRBD1. CDR1 and CDR2 from the germline V gene are SGHNT and YYREEE (reference sequence). Unmatched junction bases numbered 6, after V lost 3 bases and J lost 4 bases. The CDR3 loop spans 15 amino acids. CDR3 amino acids: CASSSGTGDFYGYTF. The CDR3 DNA reads as TGTGCCAGCAGCTCCGGGACAGGGGATTTCTATGGCTACACCTTC.

The chain combines TRBV11-3 with TRBJ2-7, with TRBD2 as a possible D gene (5 bases). The CDR3 covers 13 residues. The V gene's germline CDR1 is SGHNT and CDR2 YENEEA. The V and J ends lost 5 bases and 3 bases respectively, with 11 bases between them. The CDR3 sequence is CASSKGLLYEQYF. The CDR3 DNA reads TGTGCCAGCAGCAAAGGACTTCTCTACGAGCAGTACTTC.

This chain joins TRBV19 and TRBJ2-7; D may be TRBD2 (5 bases). V was clipped by 3 bases and J by 4 bases, with 7 bases between them. Germline lookup yields CDR1 LNHDA and CDR2 SQIVND (reference sequence). The CDR3 spans 12 residues. The CDR3 nucleotides are TGTGCCAGTAGTATGAGGGATTACGAGCAGTACTTC. Translated: CASSMRDYEQYF.

V is TRBV27 and J is TRBJ1-5; D is undetermined. V was trimmed by 3 bases and J by 7 bases, leaving 13 bases between them. The CDR3 is 14 residues long. Germline CDR1 MNHEY, CDR2 SMNVEV (reference sequence). CDR3: CASSLGGEEQPQHF. CDR3 sequence (DNA): TGTGCCAGCAGTTTGGGTGGGGAGGAACAGCCCCAGCATTTT.

The V and J genes are TRBV7-9 and TRBJ2-1, with 9 bases that match TRBD2. The V and J ends lost 6 bases and 5 bases, in that order; junction bases with no gene match: 5. The V gene's germline CDR1 is SEHNR and CDR2 FQNEAQ (reference sequence). The CDR3 is made up of 14 amino acids. The DNA of the CDR3 is TGTGCCAGCAGAGGCGGGAGGGGTGACAATGAGCAGTTCTTC. The encoded protein is CASRGGRGDNEQFF. Filled out from reference TRBV7-9 and TRBJ2-1, the complete variable domain reads DTGVSQNPRHKITKRGQNVTFRCDPISEHNRLYWYRQTLGQGPEFLTYFQNEAQLEKSRLLSDRFSAERPKGSFSTLEIQRTEQGDSAMYLCASRGGRGDNEQFFGPGTRLTVL.

The chain combines TRBV7-2 with TRBJ2-5, with D possibly matching TRBD1 (6 bases). The V end was cut by 2 bases, the J end by 4 bases, with 11 bases between. This CDR3 spans 14 amino acids. CDR1 is SGHTA and CDR2 is FQGNSA in the germline V gene. This chain's CDR3 is CASSLTGYRETQYF. The CDR3 nucleotides are TGTGCCAGCAGCTTAACAGGGTATCGAGAGACCCAGTACTTC.

V and J are TRBV19 and TRBJ1-1; D remains unclear. The CDR3 is 14 amino acids. Germline V CDR1 and CDR2: LNHDA, SQIVND (reference sequence). V lost 3 bases to trimming and J lost 5 bases, with 13 bases between them. The CDR3: CASSIHQAGTEAFF. CDR3 nucleotide sequence: TGTGCCAGTAGTATTCACCAGGCGGGTACTGAAGCTTTCTTT.

The genes are TRBV6-6 and TRBJ1-1; TRBD1 agrees at 8 bases. V lost 6 bases and J lost 1; bases outside the gene matches: 4. In germline, CDR1 is MNHNY, CDR2 SVGAGI (reference sequence). The CDR3 has 14 residues. The CDR3 loop reads CASSRGQANTEAFF. The CDR3 bases are TGTGCCAGCAGCCGGGGACAGGCGAACACTGAAGCTTTCTTT.

The chain carries TRBV28 and TRBJ1-3; D is undetermined. V lost 5 bases and J 4 bases, leaving 6 bases between the germline ends. The CDR3 covers 12 residues. CDR1 and CDR2 (germline): MDHEN, SYDVKM. CDR3 bases: TGTGCCAGCAGTCTTCTAGGAAACACCATATATTTT. Protein product: CASSLLGNTIYF. Full variable domain (missing parts from reference TRBV28 and TRBJ1-3): DVKVTQSSRYLVKRTGEKVFLECVQDMDHENMFWYRQDPGLGLRLIYFSYDVKMKEKGDIPEGYSVSREKKERFSLILESASTNQTSMYLCASSLLGNTIYFGEGSWLTVV.

The chain recombines TRBV7-2 with TRBJ2-3; 7 bases are shared with TRBD2. The ends lost 4 bases at V and 3 bases at J; junction bases unmatched: 10. Looked up from germline, CDR1 is SGHTA and CDR2 is FQGNSA. The CDR3 spans 16 residues. CDR3 amino acids: CASSSGGLAATDTQYF. CDR3 nucleotides: TGTGCCAGCAGCTCCGGTGGGCTAGCGGCAACAGATACGCAGTATTTT. Drawing the rest from reference TRBV7-2 and TRBJ2-3, the complete variable domain is GAGVSQSPSNKVTEKGKDVELRCDPISGHTALYWYRQSLGQGLEFLIYFQGNSAPDKSGLPSDRFSAERTGGSVSTLTIQRTQQEDSAVYLCASSSGGLAATDTQYFGPGTRLTVL.

The chain employs TRBV29-1 and TRBJ2-5; TRBD1 might be the D (5 bases). Deletions cut 1 base from V and 5 bases from J, with 11 bases between. There are 13 residues in the CDR3. Per germline, CDR1 SQVTM and CDR2 ANQGSEA. The CDR3 DNA is TGCAGCGTTGAAGTCGGACAAGGCGAGACCCAGTACTTC. This sequence encodes CSVEVGQGETQYF.

The V and J genes are TRBV15 and TRBJ2-5; maybe TRBD2 (5 bases). The germline gives CDR1 LNHNV, CDR2 YYDKDF (reference sequence). This CDR3 region has 14 residues. V lost 1 base and J lost 2, with 8 bases in between. The CDR3 nucleotides read TGTGCCACCAGCAGAGGGCGGGTACAAGAGACCCAGTACTTC. As protein: CATSRGRVQETQYF.

The genes are TRBV24-1 and TRBJ2-3; possible D gene TRBD2, 5 bases. V was pared by 1 base and J by 3 bases, with 13 bases between. The length of the CDR3 is 16 residues. The germline V gene encodes CDR1 KGHDR and CDR2 SFDVKD. For the CDR3, the DNA is TGTGCCACCAGTGATTTAACCGGGGTCGGAACAGATACGCAGTATTTT. Translating gives CATSDLTGVGTDTQYF.

This clone has more than one count but fewer than ten. This sequence joins TRBV4-1 and TRBJ1-2; 8 bases agree with TRBD1. V lost 4 bases to trimming and J lost 6 bases; unmatched junction nucleotides: 10. The CDR3 is 15 residues long. Germline values: CDR1 MGHRA, CDR2 YSYEKL. CDR3 region: CASSLGQASLHGYTF. In DNA form, the CDR3 reads TGCGCCAGCAGCCTGGGACAGGCATCATTGCATGGCTACACCTTC.

The chain is built from TRBV21-1 and TRBJ2-3; the table's TRBD1 call for D was not verified on the DNA. TRBV21-1 is classified as a pseudogene. The CDR3 extends over 16 amino acids. Here the CDR3 DNA reads TGTGCCAGCAGCAAAGGGGGACACCCAACCACAGATACGCAGTATTTT. Residues: CASSKGGHPTTDTQYF.

This clone was seen only once. This sequence joins TRBV6-5 and TRBJ1-6; D perhaps matches TRBD1 (5 bases). The CDR3 contains 13 residues. V lost 2 bases and J 8 bases, leaving 7 bases between the germline ends. Per germline, CDR1 MNHEY and CDR2 SVGAGI. In nucleotides, the CDR3 is TGTGCCAGCAGTTACAGGGGCGATTCACCCCTCCACTTT. This codes for CASSYRGDSPLHF.

The V call is TRBV11-2, the J call TRBJ2-3; D remains ambiguous. Germline loops: CDR1 SGHAT, CDR2 FQNNGV. Trimming shortened V by 3 bases and J by 7 bases, and 14 bases separated the two germline ends. The CDR3 loop spans 14 amino acids. In DNA, the CDR3 is TGTGCCAGCAGCTTTAGCCCCTCCCTTTATACGCAGTATTTT. Translated: CASSFSPSLYTQYF.

The gene calls are TRBV29-1 and TRBJ2-5; D gene unclear. This CDR3 is built from 14 residues. V lost 4 bases to trimming and J lost 4 bases, with 16 bases between them. The germline gives CDR1 SQVTM, CDR2 ANQGSEA. The CDR3 loop reads CSVVGRMGRETQYF. CDR3 nucleotide sequence: TGCAGCGTTGTAGGTCGAATGGGCCGAGAGACCCAGTACTTC. Full variable domain (remainder filled in from reference TRBV29-1 and TRBJ2-5): SAVISQKPSRDICQRGTSLTIQCQVDSQVTMMFWYRQQPGQSLTLIATANQGSEATYESGFVIDKFPISRPNLTFSTLTVSNMSPEDSSIYLCSVVGRMGRETQYFGPGTRLLVL.

J is TRBJ1-4 and V is TRBV9, with 8 bases fitting TRBD1. J gave up 5 bases and V 4 bases, and 7 bases lay outside the gene matches. The CDR3 covers 15 residues. Germline CDR1 SGDLS, CDR2 YYNGEE. This CDR3 is CASSPHRGGNEKLFF. DNA for the CDR3: TGTGCCAGCAGCCCTCACAGGGGGGGCAATGAAAAACTGTTTTTT.